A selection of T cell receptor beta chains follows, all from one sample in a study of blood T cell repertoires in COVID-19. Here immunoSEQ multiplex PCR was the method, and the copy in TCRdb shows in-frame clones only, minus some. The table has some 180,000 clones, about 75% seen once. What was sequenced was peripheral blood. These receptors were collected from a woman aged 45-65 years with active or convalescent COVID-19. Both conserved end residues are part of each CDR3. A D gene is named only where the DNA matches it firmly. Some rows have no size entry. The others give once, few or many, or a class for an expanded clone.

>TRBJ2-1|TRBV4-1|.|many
TGCGCCAGCAGGCTCGAGGGGGACAATGAGCAGTTCTTC
CASRLEGDNEQFF
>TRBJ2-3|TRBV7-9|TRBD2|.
TGTGCCAGCAGCATCCTTGGGGGGGAATCCCACACAGATACGCAGTATTTT
CASSILGGESHTDTQYF
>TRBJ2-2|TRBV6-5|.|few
TGTGCCAGTAAGAGCGGGTTGAACACCGGGGAGCTGTTTTTT
CASKSGLNTGELFF
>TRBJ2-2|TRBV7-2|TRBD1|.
TGTGCCAGCAGCGTCCGTCCGGGACAGGGGAACACCGGGGAGCTGTTTTTT
CASSVRPGQGNTGELFF
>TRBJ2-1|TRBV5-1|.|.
TGCGCCAGCAGCTTGGCGCGGGGCACTTACCCTTACTCCTACAATGAGCAGTTCTTC
CASSLARGTYPYSYNEQFF
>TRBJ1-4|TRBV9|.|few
TGTGCCAGCAGCGTAGGGGCAGACGCTAATGAAAAACTGTTTTTT
CASSVGADANEKLFF
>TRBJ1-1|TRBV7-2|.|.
TGTGCCAGCAGCTTTCTAGAGAGGAAAGCTTTCTTT
CASSFLERKAFF
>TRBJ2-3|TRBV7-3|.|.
TGTGCCAGCAGCTTACAGGGGACCCACACAGATACGCAGTATTTT
CASSLQGTHTDTQYF
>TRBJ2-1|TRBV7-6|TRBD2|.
TGTGCCAGCAGCTTAGCGGCAACTAGCGGTTACAATGAGCAGTTCTTC
CASSLAATSGYNEQFF
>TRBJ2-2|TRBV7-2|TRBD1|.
TGTGCCAGCTCTCGAGGACAGGCTACGAACACCGGGGAGCTGTTTTTT
CASSRGQATNTGELFF